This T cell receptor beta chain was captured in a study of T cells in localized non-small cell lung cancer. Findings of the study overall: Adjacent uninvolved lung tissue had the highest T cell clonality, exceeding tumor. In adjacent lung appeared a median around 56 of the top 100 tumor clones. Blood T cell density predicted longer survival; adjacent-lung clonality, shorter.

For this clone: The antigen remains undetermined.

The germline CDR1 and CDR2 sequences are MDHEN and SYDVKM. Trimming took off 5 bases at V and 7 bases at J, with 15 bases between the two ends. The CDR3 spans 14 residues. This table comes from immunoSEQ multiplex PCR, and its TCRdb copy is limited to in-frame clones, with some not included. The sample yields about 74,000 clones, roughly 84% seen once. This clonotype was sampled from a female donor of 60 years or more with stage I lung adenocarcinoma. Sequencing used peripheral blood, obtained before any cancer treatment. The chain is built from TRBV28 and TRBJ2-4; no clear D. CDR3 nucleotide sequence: TGTGCCAGCAGTCCCTCGGGCAGTAATAACATTCAGTACTTC. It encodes CASSPSGSNNIQYF.